This T cell receptor (beta chain) is from a study of beta chain features in type 1 diabetes. The isolated RNA, all of it, was reverse transcribed, so expressed TCRB transcripts were what got sequenced. This table comes from immunoSEQ multiplex PCR, and its TCRdb copy is limited to in-frame clones, with some not included. This table holds around 19,000 clones, 50% found once. In germline, CDR1 is SGHTA, CDR2 FQGNSA. The CDR3 totals 15 residues. V lost 2 bases to trimming and J lost 2 bases, with 13 bases between them. The authors obtained over 95% purity in all sorted populations. For this clone: Antigen specificity is unknown.

General observations from the study: Across all four CD4+ subsets, people with type 1 diabetes showed modestly shorter TCRB CDR3s. The study left unresolved whether HLA type influences TCRB rearrangement. More deletions and fewer insertions at VDJ junctions were seen in type 1 diabetes patients.

J is TRBJ2-7 and V is TRBV7-2; tentative D call: TRBD1 (6 bases). Sample: stem cell memory CD4+ T cells from blood. The receptor was derived from a man younger than 35 in good health. The CDR3 nucleotides are TGTGCCAGCAGCTTACATCTTGGGGGCCCCTACGAGCAGTACTTC. Its protein product is CASSLHLGGPYEQYF.